The 17 T cell receptor beta chains below were found in one sample sequenced in a study of blood T cell repertoires in COVID-19. TCRdb keeps only in-frame clones here, not all; method: immunoSEQ multiplex PCR. The sample shows over 150,000 clones, 84% of them seen only once. Input material: peripheral blood. Source of these receptors: a man between 18 and 29 years old with active or convalescent COVID-19.

V is TRBV7-9 and J is TRBJ1-4; D perhaps matches TRBD1 (6 bases). This CDR3 is 15 amino acids long. Trimming took off 5 bases at V and 8 bases at J, with 18 bases between the two ends. From germline, CDR1 is SEHNR and CDR2 FQNEAQ (reference sequence). This CDR3 reads CASSHGNRDNEKLFF. The CDR3 DNA follows: TGTGCCAGCAGCCATGGGAACAGGGATAACGAAAAACTGTTTTTT.

The J gene is TRBJ2-7, the V gene TRBV3-1 (or the pseudogene TRBV3-2); no definite D call. CDR3 length: 12 residues. Trimming removed 1 base from V and 9 bases from J, with 10 bases in between. Germline V gene sequence: CDR1 LGHDT, CDR2 YNNKEL (reference sequence). The CDR3 protein is CASSQVSRGQYF. In DNA form, the CDR3 reads TGTGCCAGCAGCCAAGTCTCGCGCGGGCAGTACTTC.

The V gene is TRBV28, the J gene TRBJ1-2; D is possibly TRBD1 (6 bases). CDR1 and CDR2 from the germline V gene are MDHEN and SYDVKM. Between the trimmed V and J ends, which lost 1 base and 6 bases, there was a span of 15 bases. This CDR3 contains 15 residues. Here the CDR3 reads CASSLLKQGSDGYTF. As DNA, the CDR3 is TGTGCCAGCAGTTTATTGAAGCAGGGGAGCGATGGCTACACCTTC.

This chain uses TRBV27 with TRBJ2-3; 9 nucleotides line up with TRBD2. The J segment lost 2 bases and the V segment lost 4 bases, leaving 1 base of the junction unmatched. The CDR3 is 14 residues long. The germline gives CDR1 MNHEY, CDR2 SMNVEV (reference sequence). The DNA of the CDR3 is TGTGCCAGCAGTTCTAGCGGGGCCACAGATACGCAGTATTTT. Amino acid sequence: CASSSSGATDTQYF.

V gene TRBV6-5 combines with J gene TRBJ1-3; D perhaps matches TRBD1 (6 bases). The CDR3 is 16 residues long. The V end was cut by 2 bases, the J end by 0 bases, with 11 bases between. Germline V CDR1 and CDR2: MNHEY, SVGAGI. CDR3 coding DNA: TGTGCCAGCAGTTACACCATAGGGGGCTCTGGAAACACCATATATTTT. Encoded protein: CASSYTIGGSGNTIYF.

The chain carries TRBV14 and TRBJ2-1; 7 nucleotides match TRBD2. Germline CDR1 and CDR2: SGHDN and FVKESK. The CDR3 totals 16 residues. The V gene end was trimmed by 4 bases and the J gene end by 0 bases; junction bases not matched to a gene: 6. CDR3 region: CASSPAGDLSYNEQFF. The DNA for the CDR3 is TGTGCCAGCAGCCCTGCGGGAGACCTCTCCTACAATGAGCAGTTCTTC.

The chain couples TRBV6-1 to TRBJ2-1, with TRBD2 as a possible D gene (5 bases). Germline V CDR1 and CDR2: MNHNS, SASEGT. V lost 2 bases and J lost 3, with 11 bases in between. This CDR3 comprises 15 residues. The DNA for the CDR3 is TGTGCCAGCAGTGAACGGTCTAGCATCTACAATGAGCAGTTCTTC. It is translated as CASSERSSIYNEQFF.

The chain employs TRBV11-1 and TRBJ2-7; TRBD1 agrees at 9 bases. The ends lost 5 bases at V and 6 bases at J; junction bases unmatched: 14. The V gene's germline CDR1 is SGHAT and CDR2 FQDESV (reference sequence). The CDR3 extends over 16 amino acids. The CDR3, as DNA: TGTGCCAGCAGCCCCCGGGACAGGGTTGGCCATCGCGAGCAGTACTTC. This sequence encodes CASSPRDRVGHREQYF.

This chain links TRBV28 with TRBJ1-5; 9 bases map to TRBD1. There are 14 residues in the CDR3. The V gene end was trimmed by 6 bases and the J gene end by 7 bases; junction bases not matched to a gene: 7. Germline assignment: CDR1 MDHEN and CDR2 SYDVKM. In nucleotides, the CDR3 is TGTGCCAGCAGCCGGGGACAGGGAATACAGCCCCAGCATTTT. Its protein product is CASSRGQGIQPQHF.

The chain recombines TRBV5-1 with TRBJ2-7; a weak D match, TRBD1 (5 bases). The V gene lost 1 base and the J gene lost 5 bases, with 13 bases spanning the gap. CDR1 is SGHRS, CDR2 YFSETQ, per germline. This CDR3 has 14 residues. CDR3 protein: CASSLRAGMHEQYF. The CDR3 nucleotides are TGCGCCAGCAGCTTGCGCGCAGGGATGCACGAGCAGTACTTC.

The rearrangement links TRBV15 to TRBJ1-1; D not certain. V lost 0 bases, J lost 2 bases, and 13 bases lay in between. Germline assignment: CDR1 LNHNV and CDR2 YYDKDF (reference sequence). The CDR3 length is 16 residues. The CDR3, as DNA: TGTGCCACCAGCAGAGATGTTAGCAAGAGAAACACTGAAGCTTTCTTT. Translated: CATSRDVSKRNTEAFF.

The CDR3 DNA reads as TGCGCCAGCAGCTTGTTACAGGGAATAGATGGCTACACCTTC. As protein: CASSLLQGIDGYTF. The chain links TRBV5-1 to TRBJ1-2, with D possibly being TRBD1 (6 bases). CDR3 length equals 14 residues. Germline CDR1 SGHRS, CDR2 YFSETQ. Deletions cut 1 base from V and 6 bases from J, with 13 bases between. Drawing the rest from reference TRBV5-1 and TRBJ1-2, the complete variable domain is KAGVTQTPRYLIKTRGQQVTLSCSPISGHRSVSWYQQTPGQGLQFLFEYFSETQRNKGNFPGRFSGRQFSNSRSEMNVSTLELGDSALYLCASSLLQGIDGYTFGSGTRLTVV.

The V gene is TRBV6-6, the J gene TRBJ2-3, with no clear D. V dropped 7 bases and J dropped 1 base, with 18 bases sitting between them. Germline CDR1 reads MNHNY; CDR2 reads SVGAGI (reference sequence). This CDR3 is 16 amino acids long. CDR3 in DNA: TGTGCCAGCATGTTCTATAGCTCGGGTGGCACAGATACGCAGTATTTT. This translates into CASMFYSSGGTDTQYF.

In DNA, the CDR3 is TGTGCCAGCAGCCCCCCGGGACTGGGCTATGGCTACACCTTC. Its protein product is CASSPPGLGYGYTF. The V gene is TRBV2, the J gene TRBJ1-2, with D possibly matching TRBD1 (5 bases). The germline V and J ends were trimmed by 6 bases and 4 bases, with 15 bases remaining between them. CDR3 length: 14 residues. Germline CDR1 is SNHLY and CDR2 is FYNNEI.

This sequence joins TRBV2 and TRBJ1-1; possible D gene TRBD1, 5 bases. The CDR3 extends over 15 amino acids. The germline gives CDR1 SNHLY, CDR2 FYNNEI. V lost 7 bases, J lost 0 bases, and 15 bases lay in between. Here the CDR3 reads CASNRLSGVNTEAFF. DNA of the CDR3: TGTGCCAGCAACAGGCTTAGTGGGGTGAACACTGAAGCTTTCTTT.

This clone was seen a few times. The chain joins TRBV6-1 to TRBJ1-6; no definite D call. Trimming took 0 bases from V and 7 from J, leaving 13 bases between them. CDR1 is MNHNS, CDR2 SASEGT, per germline. The CDR3 runs 16 residues. Here the CDR3 reads CASSEAVYGYNSPLHF. The CDR3, as DNA: TGTGCCAGCAGTGAAGCGGTTTACGGTTACAATTCACCCCTCCACTTT.

The CDR3 region has the DNA TGTGCCAGCAGCCCACAGACAGGGGGCTTTGGAAACACCATATATTTT. Residues: CASSPQTGGFGNTIYF. The rearrangement joins TRBV9 to TRBJ1-3, with 10 positions matching TRBD1. V shed 4 bases, J shed 3 bases, and the junction held 7 bases outside the gene matches. The CDR3 is made up of 16 amino acids. In germline, CDR1 is SGDLS, CDR2 YYNGEE.